These 2 T cell receptor beta chains share one sample of origin, sequenced in a study of shared clonotypes between healthy human individuals. TCRdb's copy holds only in-frame clones and misses some; the assay was immunoSEQ multiplex PCR. The sample carries 2 million to 2.5 million clones, 90% to 96% recorded once. Sample: naive CD4+ T cells sorted from blood. Subset here: CD45RA+ positively selected. The origin of the receptors is a man aged 18 to 29 in good health.

The chain employs TRBV5-1 and TRBJ2-1; D gene unclear. Trimming took off 2 bases at V and 3 bases at J, with 12 bases between the two ends. Germline V gene sequence: CDR1 SGHRS, CDR2 YFSETQ. The CDR3 loop spans 15 amino acids. The CDR3 DNA sequence: TGCGCCAGCAGCTTAGGCCCGGAAGGCTACAATGAGCAGTTCTTC. It is translated as CASSLGPEGYNEQFF.

V gene TRBV9 combines with J gene TRBJ1-2; no firm D call. In germline, CDR1 is SGDLS, CDR2 YYNGEE. V lost 1 base to trimming and J lost 5 bases, with 12 bases between them. CDR3 length: 14 residues. For the CDR3, the DNA is TGTGCCAGCAGCGTAAACGGGGATTTGTATGGCTACACCTTC. It specifies CASSVNGDLYGYTF.